This T cell receptor (beta chain) was identified during a study of post-analysis software for immune sequencing data. General study points: Normalized Chao1 diversity in multiple sclerosis patients fell significantly below that of controls. Strong co-clustering by F measure was evident for samples that had been prepared in the same batch.

This clonotype occurred a few times. The target antigen is unknown. Prepared libraries of TCR beta cDNA carried unique molecular identifiers. The T cell input of about 0.9 to 10 million gave about 470,000 cDNA molecules. TCRdb reprocessed the PCR reads with MiXCR, giving one entry per CDR3 protein. The sample contains about 680,000 distinct CDR3 sequences, 55% to 60% of which appear only once. The TCR comes from a girl aged 2 to 9 with multiple sclerosis. Source material: blood.

The CDR3 DNA reads as TGTGCCAGCTCACGGGGGAACTCCTACAATGAGCAGTTCTTC. Residues: CASSRGNSYNEQFF. The chain recombines TRBV7-6 with TRBJ2-1; the D gene is possibly TRBD2 (6 bases). CDR1 is SGHVS, CDR2 FNYEAQ, per germline. The CDR3 is 14 amino acids. V lost 8 bases and J 0 bases, leaving 11 bases between the germline ends. Looking up the rest from reference TRBV7-6 and TRBJ2-1 gives the full variable domain: GAGVSQSPRYKVTKRGQDVALRCDPISGHVSLYWYRQALGQGPEFLTYFNYEAQQDKSGLPNDRFSAERPEGSISTLTIQRTEQRDSAMYRCASSRGNSYNEQFFGPGTRLTVL.